This T cell receptor beta chain was identified during a study of blood T cell repertoires in COVID-19. Across the study: Sites in the United States, Italy and Spain provided acute and convalescent COVID-19 samples. The analysed material was cDNA or gDNA that came from T cells, B-cell-depleted T cells, or PBMCs.

This CDR3 spans 15 amino acids. CDR1 is SNHLY and CDR2 is FYNNEI in the germline V gene. V lost 4 bases and J lost 2; bases outside the gene matches: 3. By frequency in the sample, this clone is medium-sized. Methods used by the authors: Researchers report that nucleated cell counts were estimated from reference gene primer amplification. Some clones are missing from TCRdb's copy, which holds only in-frame ones; the method was immunoSEQ multiplex PCR. V and J calls and clone size are as listed in that table; D and trimming were resolved from the DNA. The sample holds about 130,000 clones, 60% to 80% seen once.

Specimen: peripheral blood. The J gene is TRBJ1-2, the V gene TRBV2, with 11 bases fitting TRBD1. The clonotype was recovered from a man between 60 and 75 years old with acute or convalescent COVID-19. CDR3 sequence reads: CASSGTGGVNYGYTF. The CDR3 DNA reads as TGTGCCAGCAGTGGGACAGGGGGCGTAAACTATGGCTACACCTTC.